One sample yielded the 9 T cell receptor beta chains listed below, sequenced in a study of cytomegalovirus exposure and HLA in healthy donors. The protocol was immunoSEQ multiplex PCR, while the TCRdb copy is restricted to in-frame clones and leaves out a portion. The sample contains about 360,000 clones, roughly 88% of which appear only once. Material for sequencing was PBMCs. These receptors were obtained from a woman between 18 and 29 years old in good health and CMV-seronegative.

This chain connects TRBV7-8 to TRBJ1-1, with D uncertain. V was clipped by 8 bases and J by 5 bases, with 18 bases between them. The CDR3 contains 14 residues. Germline loops: CDR1 SGHVS, CDR2 FQNEAQ. The CDR3, as DNA: TGTGCCAGCGCGTTATGGGGAGGGAGGACTGAAGCTTTCTTT. This sequence encodes CASALWGGRTEAFF.

The V call is TRBV6-1, the J call TRBJ2-7; TRBD1 matches 7 bases. CDR3 length equals 17 residues. The germline gives CDR1 MNHNS, CDR2 SASEGT. J lost 2 bases, V lost 0 bases, and 10 bases had no gene match. The CDR3 protein is CASSEAGYRDRTYEQYF. The CDR3 nucleotides are TGTGCCAGCAGTGAAGCGGGATACCGGGACAGAACCTACGAGCAGTACTTC.

The chain links TRBV27 to TRBJ1-2; TRBD1 might be the D (5 bases). This CDR3 is 15 amino acids long. The germline gives CDR1 MNHEY, CDR2 SMNVEV (reference sequence). V was pared by 1 base and J by 8 bases, with 17 bases between. CDR3 nucleotides: TGTGCCAGCAGTTTATTCGTTTCAGGGAGCGGGGGCTACACCTTC. This translates into CASSLFVSGSGGYTF.

Here the CDR3 DNA reads TGTGCCAGTAGGGCCAGCTATGGCTACACCTTC. This translates into CASRASYGYTF. The chain links TRBV19 to TRBJ1-2, with D uncertain. The CDR3 extends over 11 amino acids. Germline V gene sequence: CDR1 LNHDA, CDR2 SQIVND (reference sequence). Trimming left V 6 bases short and J 4 bases short, with 6 bases between.

The chain uses TRBV19 and TRBJ2-2; 10 nucleotides align to TRBD2. The CDR3 has 15 amino acids. Germline loops: CDR1 LNHDA, CDR2 SQIVND (reference sequence). V lost 8 bases and J lost 3; bases outside the gene matches: 6. CDR3 protein: CASRFSGGDTGELFF. CDR3 nucleotide sequence: TGTGCCAGTCGCTTCAGCGGGGGGGACACCGGGGAGCTGTTTTTT. Based on the CDR3 plus reference TRBV19 and TRBJ2-2, the full variable domain is DGGITQSPKYLFRKEGQNVTLSCEQNLNHDAMYWYRQDPGQGLRLIYYSQIVNDFQKGDIAEGYSVSREKKESFPLTVTSAQKNPTAFYLCASRFSGGDTGELFFGEGSRLTVL.

This clone was observed once. The chain recombines TRBV28 with TRBJ2-2; 9 bases agree with TRBD2. CDR3 length: 15 amino acids. Germline CDR1 is MDHEN and CDR2 is SYDVKM. J gave up 1 base and V 5 bases, and 2 bases lay outside the gene matches. DNA of the CDR3: TGTGCCAGCAGTCCTAGCGGGATGAACACCGGGGAGCTGTTTTTT. It yields the protein CASSPSGMNTGELFF.

The chain links TRBV7-2 to TRBJ1-5; 8 bases are shared with TRBD1. The germline V gene has CDR1 SGHTA and CDR2 FQGNSA. With 5 bases clipped from V and 2 bases from J, the junction kept 2 bases outside the gene matches. This CDR3 region has 14 residues. In nucleotides, the CDR3 is TGTGCCAGCAGCCAACAGGGGGGCAATCAGCCCCAGCATTTT. This codes for CASSQQGGNQPQHF.

The chain uses TRBV2 and TRBJ1-6, with 8 bases matching TRBD1. Germline V gene lookup returns CDR1 SNHLY and CDR2 FYNNEI. The J segment lost 4 bases and the V segment lost 8 bases, leaving 7 bases of the junction unmatched. The CDR3 loop spans 15 amino acids. In nucleotides, the CDR3 is TGTGCCAGCCGCCCGGACAGGGCATATAATTCACCCCTCCACTTT. Its protein product is CASRPDRAYNSPLHF.

The rearrangement uses TRBV6-1 and TRBJ1-1; D is undetermined. Per the germline V gene, CDR1 is MNHNS and CDR2 is SASEGT. The CDR3 is 12 amino acids. Trimming shortened V by 2 bases and J by 3 bases, and 4 bases separated the two germline ends. CDR3 DNA: TGTGCCAGCAGTGAAATCTACACTGAAGCTTTCTTT. This gives the protein CASSEIYTEAFF.